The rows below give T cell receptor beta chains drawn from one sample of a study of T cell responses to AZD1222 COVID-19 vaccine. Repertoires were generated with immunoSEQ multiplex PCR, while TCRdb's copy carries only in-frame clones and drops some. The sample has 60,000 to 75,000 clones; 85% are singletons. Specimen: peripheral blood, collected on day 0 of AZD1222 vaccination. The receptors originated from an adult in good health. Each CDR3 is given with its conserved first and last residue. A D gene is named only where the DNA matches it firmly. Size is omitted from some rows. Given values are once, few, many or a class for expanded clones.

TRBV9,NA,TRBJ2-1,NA,TGTGCCAGCAGCGTGGCGGGACAGTACAATGAGCAGTTCTTC,CASSVAGQYNEQFF
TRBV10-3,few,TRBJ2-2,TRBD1,TGTGCCATCAGTGCAGGACAGGCTTCCACCGGGGAGCTGTTTTTT,CAISAGQASTGELFF
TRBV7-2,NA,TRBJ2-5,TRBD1,TGTGCCAGCAGCTTCACCGGGACAGGGCGCCAAGAGACCCAGTACTTC,CASSFTGTGRQETQYF
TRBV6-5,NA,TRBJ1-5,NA,TGTGCCAGCAGTTACGAGGGCCCCCGTACTTCCCAGCATTTT,CASSYEGPRTSQHF
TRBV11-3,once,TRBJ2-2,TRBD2,TGTGCCAGCAGCTTCGGTAGCGGGGTCACGAACACCGGGGAGCTGTTTTTT,CASSFGSGVTNTGELFF
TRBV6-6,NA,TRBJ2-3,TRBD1,TGTGCCAGCAGTCCTAACGCACAGGGGGCAAAGTATTTT,CASSPNAQGAKYF
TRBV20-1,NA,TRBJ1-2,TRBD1,TGCAGTGCTAGTGGGACAGGGTACAAGTATGGCTACACCTTC,CSASGTGYKYGYTF
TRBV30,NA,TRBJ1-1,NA,TGTGCCTGGAGTGACTCGGGTAACACTGAAGCTTTCTTT,CAWSDSGNTEAFF
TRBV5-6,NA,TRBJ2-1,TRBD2,TGTGCCAGTCTCGTTGGGGGGGAGAGGTTCTACAATGAGCAGTTCTTC,CASLVGGERFYNEQFF
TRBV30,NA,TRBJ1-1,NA,TGTGCCTTTCTGCGGGGTTGGGGGACTGAAGCTTTCTTT,CAFLRGWGTEAFF
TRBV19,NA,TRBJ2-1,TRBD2,TGTGCCAGTAGTAACCCTAGCGGCTCCTACAATGAGCAGTTCTTC,CASSNPSGSYNEQFF
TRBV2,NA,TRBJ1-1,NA,TGTGCCAGCGAAGCGACAGGCATGAACACTGAAGCTTTCTTT,CASEATGMNTEAFF
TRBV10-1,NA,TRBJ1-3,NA,TGCGCCATCCTGACAGGTACGATATATTTT,CAILTGTIYF
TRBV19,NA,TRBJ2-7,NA,TGTGCCAGTAACTCCCCCCGACAGGACTACGAGCAGTACTTC,CASNSPRQDYEQYF
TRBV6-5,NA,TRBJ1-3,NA,TGTGCCAGCAGTCCCGGGACGGTTGGAAACACCATATATTTT,CASSPGTVGNTIYF
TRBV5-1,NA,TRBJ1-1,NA,TGCGCCAGCAGACTGAACACTGAAGCTTTCTTT,CASRLNTEAFF
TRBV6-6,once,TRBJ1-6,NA,TGTGCCAGCAGCCCCCAGCCGGATATAAATTCACCCCTCCACTTT,CASSPQPDINSPLHF
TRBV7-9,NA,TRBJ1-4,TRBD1,TGTGCCAGCAGCCCTAGAAGGGGGGACAGAACTAAAGAAAAACTGTTTTTT,CASSPRRGDRTKEKLFF
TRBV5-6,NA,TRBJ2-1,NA,TGTGCCAGCAGCTTGGAGTGGGAGTACAATGAGCAGTTCTTC,CASSLEWEYNEQFF
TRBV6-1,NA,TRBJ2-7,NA,TGTGCCAGCAGTGAAGGTTGGGGATTGGAGCAGTACTTC,CASSEGWGLEQYF
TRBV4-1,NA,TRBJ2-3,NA,TGCGCCAGCAGCCAAGATGGCCAGGGTTCAGATACGCAGTATTTT,CASSQDGQGSDTQYF
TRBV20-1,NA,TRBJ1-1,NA,TGCAGTGCTAGTATCGGGGGGTACACTGAAGCTTTCTTT,CSASIGGYTEAFF
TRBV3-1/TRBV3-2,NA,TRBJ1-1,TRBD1,TGTGCCAGCGGACCCGACAGGGGTACTGAAGCTTTCTTT,CASGPDRGTEAFF
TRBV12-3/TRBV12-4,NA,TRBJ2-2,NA,TGTGCCAGCAGTTTAACCGGCGGGGAGCTGTTTTTT,CASSLTGGELFF
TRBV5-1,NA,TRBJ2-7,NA,TGCGCCAGCAGCTTAGGGGGAGGGAGGTCCTACGAGCAGTACTTC,CASSLGGGRSYEQYF
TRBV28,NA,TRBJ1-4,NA,TGTGCCAGCACCCCCGGGTCGCGAAATGAAAAACTGTTTTTT,CASTPGSRNEKLFF
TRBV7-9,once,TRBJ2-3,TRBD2,TGTGCCAGCACCCGACTAGCGGGGTTCACAGATACGCAGTATTTT,CASTRLAGFTDTQYF
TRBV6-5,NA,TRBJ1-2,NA,TGTGCCAGCAGTTACGGTGGGACGCTAAACTATGGCTACACCTTC,CASSYGGTLNYGYTF
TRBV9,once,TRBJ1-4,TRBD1,TGTGCCAGCAGCGCCGGGACAGATAATGAAAAACTGTTTTTT,CASSAGTDNEKLFF
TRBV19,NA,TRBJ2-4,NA,TGTGCCAGTAGTATTTTAACAGGGTTGAGGGTTTCCGACAAAAACATTCAGTACTTC,CASSILTGLRVSDKNIQYF
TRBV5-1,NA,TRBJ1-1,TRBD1,TGCGCCAGCAGCCTAACCGGACAGGGGAGGGGAGAAGCTTTCTTT,CASSLTGQGRGEAFF
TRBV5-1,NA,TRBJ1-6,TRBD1,TGCGCCAGCAGCTGGACGAAGACAGGGGACAGCGGATCACCCCTCCACTTT,CASSWTKTGDSGSPLHF
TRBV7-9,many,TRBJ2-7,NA,TGTGCCAGCAGCTCCGCCCCCGGCCATAGCTCCTACGAGCAGTACTTC,CASSSAPGHSSYEQYF
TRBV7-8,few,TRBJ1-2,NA,TGTGCCAGCAGCTACAGTGTTTATAACTATGGCTACACCTTC,CASSYSVYNYGYTF
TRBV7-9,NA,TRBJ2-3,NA,TGTGCCAGCAGTCTCGATTCTTGGACAGATACGCAGTATTTT,CASSLDSWTDTQYF